Sequencing of this T cell receptor (beta chain) was carried out in a study of beta chain features in type 1 diabetes. TCRB transcripts that were expressed got sequenced, as all of the isolated RNA had been reverse transcribed. Average reads for naive, central memory and regulatory T cell samples were about 3.7 million. Here immunoSEQ multiplex PCR was the method, and the copy in TCRdb shows in-frame clones only, minus some. The table shows 850,000 to 900,000 clones, with about 17% occurring only once. One heparinised draw of blood, averaging roughly 110 mL, came from each donor. Per germline, CDR1 PRHDT and CDR2 FYEKMQ (reference sequence). The CDR3 extends over 13 amino acids. The J segment lost 7 bases and the V segment lost 5 bases, leaving 5 bases of the junction unmatched.

V usage is TRBV13 and J usage is TRBJ1-5; 7 bases align to TRBD1. Specimen: naive CD4+ T cells from blood. This TCR derives from a woman aged 18-35 years in good health. CDR3 region: CASSPQGNQPQHF. In DNA, the CDR3 is TGTGCCAGCAGCCCACAGGGGAACCAGCCCCAGCATTTT.